This T cell receptor (beta chain) was retrieved from a study of T-cell reconstitution after alpha-beta-depleted transplantation in children. For TCRbeta, the library was prepared with unique molecular identifiers. TCRdb re-called the PCR reads with MiXCR, one entry per CDR3 protein. The table lists about 610,000 distinct CDR3 sequences, roughly 10% of them singletons, with roughly 3.9% in the top ten. CDR1 and CDR2 (germline): SQVTM, ANQGSEA. This CDR3 is built from 13 residues. Trimming left V 7 bases short and J 4 bases short, with 13 bases between. The chain employs TRBV29-1 and TRBJ2-2; D is perhaps TRBD1 (6 bases). The sample here was PBMCs from the stem cell graft donor, taken from the stem cell graft. The source of this sequence is a human donor who donated a stem cell graft to a child with acute myeloid leukemia. CDR3 coding DNA: TGCAGCGCGATCAGGGGTAGCACCGGGGAGCTGTTTTTT. It is translated as CSAIRGSTGELFF.